This T cell receptor beta chain is from a study of T cell clusters in autoimmune cytopenias. TRB amplification used approximately 250 ng of peripheral blood genomic DNA. Multiplex touch-down PCR amplified TRB using TRB-A and TRB-B pools in one tube. TCRdb processed the multiplex PCR reads again and assigns one entry to each CDR3 protein, with no DNA. In all, the sample yields over 4,500 distinct CDR3 sequences. Germline CDR1 and CDR2: KGHSH and LQKENI. This CDR3 region has 15 residues. This clonotype registers medium-sized by frequency. The same specimen was also included in a second study, on T cell repertoires in aging, cancer and after chemotherapy. That paper states: In healthy donors, age-related TCR diversity loss mainly reflected lost richness.

The V call is TRBV18, the J call TRBJ1-2; TCRdb lists TRBD1, though no DNA is available to test this call. This clonotype was obtained from a human donor in good health. The sample taken for sequencing was peripheral blood. Here the CDR3 reads CASSPLQGDNYGYTF.